This TCR beta chain was obtained from a study of chemoradiotherapy in HPV16-positive cancers. Background on the study: Candidate HPV-specific clones and shared TCR motifs came from a couple of HPV16-positive patients.

To note about this clone: Its specificity is not known.

The germline gives CDR1 MNHNY, CDR2 SVGAGI (reference sequence). Between the trimmed V and J ends, which lost 5 bases and 6 bases, there was a span of 11 bases. The CDR3 covers 12 residues. Samples were taken several times over chemoradiotherapy. Profiling relied on immunoSEQ multiplex PCR, and the TCRdb table lists in-frame clones only, not all of them. This table has roughly 16,000 clones, 75% to 80% appearing once. Study results and limitations: Non-HPV-specific T cells did not expand in tumors during treatment, whereas candidate HPV-specific clones and E7-related motifs did. In HPV16-positive patients, HPV-responsive T-cell expansion tracked better recurrence-free survival.

The receptor was isolated from a human donor with HPV-associated anogenital cancer. The sample was acquired from a patient who underwent chemoradiotherapy. The V gene is TRBV6-6, the J gene TRBJ2-7; D ambiguous. The CDR3 sequence: CASSTGPGEQYF. CDR3 DNA sequence: TGTGCCAGCAGTACCGGGCCCGGCGAGCAGTACTTC.